These 11 T cell receptor beta chains originate from one sample sequenced in a study of CXCR3-negative and CXCR3-positive naive CD8 T cells. The study made its TRB cDNA libraries by 5' RACE, adding UMI labels. TCRdb reprocessed the 5' RACE reads, keeping one entry per CDR3 protein, no DNA. This sample lists approximately 41,000 distinct CDR3 sequences; its ten largest clones have about 10%. Specimen: memory CD8+ T cells from blood. These receptors came from a human donor in good health. Some clones in this sample may be carry-over from other donors' samples.

This chain uses TRBV4-2 with TRBJ2-1; the D gene TCRdb calls, TRBD2, cannot be checked with no DNA. This CDR3 has 16 amino acids. Germline lookup yields CDR1 LGHNA and CDR2 YNFKEQ. The CDR3 region is CASSQDSSGEADEQFF.

This rearrangement joins TRBV6-6 to TRBJ2-1; the TCRdb D gene call, TRBD1, has no DNA to confirm it. The CDR3 totals 13 residues. The V gene's germline CDR1 is MNHNY and CDR2 SVGAGI (reference sequence). The chain's CDR3 is CASSFAGNNEQFF.

Here the CDR3 reads CASSLGLGDSSYEQYF. This sequence joins TRBV7-9 and TRBJ2-7; TCRdb's assignment of TRBD2 cannot be checked, as there is no DNA. CDR3 length: 16 amino acids. Germline CDR1 reads SEHNR; CDR2 reads FQNEAQ (reference sequence). Full variable domain (rest looked up from reference TRBV7-9 and TRBJ2-7): DTGVSQNPRHKITKRGQNVTFRCDPISEHNRLYWYRQTLGQGPEFLTYFQNEAQLEKSRLLSDRFSAERPKGSFSTLEIQRTEQGDSAMYLCASSLGLGDSSYEQYFGPGTRLTVT.

The chain uses TRBV12-3 or TRBV12-4 and TRBJ2-7. CDR3 size: 15 residues. CDR3 region: CASSLAHVISYEQYF.

This rearrangement joins TRBV12-3 or TRBV12-4 to TRBJ1-2; without DNA, the TCRdb call of TRBD1 cannot be checked. There are 15 residues in the CDR3. CDR3 protein: CASREQGALSHGYTF.

CDR3 amino acids: CSVQGWNTEAFF. This chain links TRBV29-1 with TRBJ1-1; as DNA is missing, the TRBD1 call by TCRdb cannot be tested. Germline V lookup: CDR1 SQVTM, CDR2 ANQGSEA. The CDR3 contains 12 residues.

The chain joins TRBV7-2 to TRBJ2-4. The CDR3 is made up of 12 amino acids. Germline values: CDR1 SGHTA, CDR2 FQGNSA. Here the CDR3 reads CASGQTENIQYF.

This rearrangement joins TRBV29-1 to TRBJ2-7. The germline CDR1 and CDR2 sequences are SQVTM and ANQGSEA. The CDR3 is made up of 12 amino acids. This CDR3 is CSVVGGAYEQYF.

This chain links TRBV6-2 or TRBV6-3 with TRBJ2-6. The CDR3 is made up of 14 amino acids. Per the germline V gene, CDR1 is MNHEY and CDR2 is SVGEGT. The CDR3 loop reads CASSDGSGANVLTF.

CDR3 amino acids: CASDGRDRGDNEQFF. This chain uses TRBV28 with TRBJ2-1; with no DNA, the TCRdb D assignment of TRBD1 cannot be verified. CDR1 and CDR2 from the germline V gene are MDHEN and SYDVKM. The CDR3 length is 15 residues.

This CDR3 reads CATTQWPEQFF. The chain couples TRBV19 to TRBJ2-1. The germline gives CDR1 LNHDA, CDR2 SQIVND (reference sequence). This CDR3 is 11 amino acids long.